A selection of T cell receptor beta chains follows, all from one sample in a study of shared T cell receptors in the human thymus. Generated by immunoSEQ multiplex PCR, the TCRdb table keeps only in-frame clones and is missing some. The sample yields 640,000 or so clones, over 75% seen once. These data were also filed under a second study, of human thymus T cells.

Sequencing was done on a sample of thymocytes. Source of these receptors: a boy less than two years old with a congenital heart defect. Both conserved end residues are trimmed from each CDR3. Fields, in order: V gene, J gene, CDR3 protein.

>TRBV28|TRBJ1-2
ASSFKGRGVLNGYT
>TRBV7-2|TRBJ2-7
ASSLNSSEQY
>TRBV19|TRBJ1-1
ASSTVGHLYTEAF
>TRBV9|TRBJ1-2
ASSVRQGWNGYT
>TRBV5-8|TRBJ2-7
ASSLARSEHNVYEQY
>TRBV19|TRBJ2-1
ASQPSGANYSYNEQF
>TRBV4-2|TRBJ2-5
ASSQVVASGGGETQY
>TRBV20-1|TRBJ2-1
RQGYEQF
>TRBV27|TRBJ1-6
ASSLDTGNYSPLH
>TRBV28|TRBJ1-1
ASKSLSWNTEAF
>TRBV5-6|TRBJ1-3
ASSALRTGVGNTIY
>TRBV5-8|TRBJ2-7
ASNYLGDYEQY
>TRBV28|TRBJ2-7
ASSPGQAEQY
>TRBV18|TRBJ2-7
ASSPSLTSGSVDEQY
>TRBV6-5|TRBJ2-1
ASSSATSGVYNEQF
>TRBV5-8|TRBJ2-5
ASSSQEGRGETQY
>TRBV4-3|TRBJ1-3
ASSYDRGPGNTIY
>TRBV4-3|TRBJ2-7
ASSQDYQGDSYEQY
>TRBV25-1|TRBJ2-1
ASSELLAGGDAYNEQF
>TRBV6-6|TRBJ2-5
ASSHGTSGETQY
>TRBV28|TRBJ1-6
ASSSRDTGCVH
>TRBV4-2|TRBJ2-3
ASSQLAGKLTDTQY
>TRBV18|TRBJ1-3
ASSPIRGVNTIY
>TRBV28|TRBJ1-4
ASRSGTGGEKLF
>TRBV28|TRBJ2-5
ASSLGPKETQY
>TRBV5-4|TRBJ2-3
ASSEGGGRDTDTQY
>TRBV30|.
AWTNLGTGAPEQY
>TRBV6-1|TRBJ1-1
ASIMGGASSLEAF
>TRBV4-3|TRBJ1-1
ASSQDHGWDTEAF
>TRBV14|TRBJ2-3
ASSQGGRDSTTDTQY
>TRBV10-3|TRBJ2-7
AISDLQGWSEQY
>TRBV28|TRBJ1-2
ASSLPGQGRYGYT
>TRBV10-1|TRBJ2-2
ASRAERDTGELF
>TRBV5-1|TRBJ1-4
ASRPGTGSTNEKLF
>TRBV7-9|TRBJ1-1
ASSSKAGGREVWTEAF
>TRBV12-5|TRBJ2-1
ASGLVKAGKRTNEQF
>TRBV7-6|TRBJ1-3
ASTLEGGSGNTIY
>TRBV30|TRBJ1-2
AWSEGQGNYGYT
>TRBV4-1|TRBJ2-7
ASSQKHLGQGAYEQY
>TRBV11-2|TRBJ2-7
ASSLDSQGIHEQY
>TRBV28|.
ASRSPPGQGRSYEQY
>TRBV27|TRBJ2-5
ASSRSGGAAETQY
>TRBV2|TRBJ2-1
ASSDSKSGTGNNEQF
>TRBV4-1|TRBJ1-6
ASSQVAEGSSYNSPLH
>TRBV28|TRBJ1-5
ASSPQTGTGGETPQH
>TRBV6-1|TRBJ2-7
ASSGPTSGGHLWEQY
>TRBV27|TRBJ2-1
ASSSPPWTGKNEQF
>TRBV19|TRBJ2-1
ASSIGTSGLWDEQF
>TRBV28|TRBJ2-7
ATMGAADYEQY
>TRBV6-7|TRBJ2-5
ASHRGLRETQY
>TRBV9|TRBJ1-4
ASSGTGGEKLF
>TRBV6-5|TRBJ2-7
ASSYSREPYEQY
>TRBV5-5|TRBJ1-2
ASSLRPGQAGYT
>TRBV2|TRBJ1-1
ASYRQAGTF
>TRBV5-6|TRBJ1-6
ASSPGGAIPISYNSPLH
>TRBV4-3|TRBJ2-7
ASRQASSGHYEQY
>TRBV12-5|TRBJ1-4
ASGLAPGTNEKLF
>TRBV30|TRBJ2-1
AWSVRGGNTYNEQF
>TRBV25-1|TRBJ1-4
ASSEGRQREKLF